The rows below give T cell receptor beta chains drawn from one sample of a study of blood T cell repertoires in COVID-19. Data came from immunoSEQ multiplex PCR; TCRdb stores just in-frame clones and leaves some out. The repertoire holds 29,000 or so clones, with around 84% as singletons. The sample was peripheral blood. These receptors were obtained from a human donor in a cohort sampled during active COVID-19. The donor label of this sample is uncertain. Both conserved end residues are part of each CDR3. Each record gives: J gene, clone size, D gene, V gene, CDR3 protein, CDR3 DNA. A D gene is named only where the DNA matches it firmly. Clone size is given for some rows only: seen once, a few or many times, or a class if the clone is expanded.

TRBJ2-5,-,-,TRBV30,CALFPHRETQYF,TGTGCCCTTTTCCCCCACCGGGAGACCCAGTACTTC
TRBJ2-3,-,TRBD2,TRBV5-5,CASSLEAGGGDTQYF,TGTGCCAGCAGCTTGGAGGCGGGAGGCGGGGATACGCAGTATTTT
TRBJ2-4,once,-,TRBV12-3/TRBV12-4,CASSFGNIQYF,TGTGCCAGCAGTTTCGGGAACATTCAGTACTTC
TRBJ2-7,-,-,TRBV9,CASSHTTSTYEQYF,TGTGCCAGCAGCCATACTACGAGCACCTACGAGCAGTACTTC
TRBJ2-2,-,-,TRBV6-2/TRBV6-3,CASSRPKSGATGELFF,TGTGCCAGCAGCCGCCCAAAGAGCGGAGCCACCGGGGAGCTGTTTTTT
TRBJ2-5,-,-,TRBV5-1,CASSRTLQETQYF,TGCGCCAGCAGCCGGACACTTCAAGAGACCCAGTACTTC
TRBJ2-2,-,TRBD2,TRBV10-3,CAISERRETGELFF,TGTGCCATCAGTGAACGGCGGGAGACCGGGGAGCTGTTTTTT
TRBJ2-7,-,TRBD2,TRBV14,CASSPSWGSGTGKGYEQYF,TGTGCCAGCAGCCCCTCTTGGGGGAGCGGGACGGGGAAGGGCTACGAGCAGTACTTC
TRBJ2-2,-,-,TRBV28,CASSFWGSGNTGELFF,TGTGCCAGCAGTTTCTGGGGTAGCGGGAACACCGGGGAGCTGTTTTTT
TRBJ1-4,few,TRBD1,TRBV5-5,CASRLDRLEKLFF,TGTGCCAGCAGGTTGGACAGGCTGGAAAAACTGTTTTTT
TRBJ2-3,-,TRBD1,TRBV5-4,CASSRQGAKDTQYF,TGTGCCAGCAGCCGACAGGGGGCGAAAGATACGCAGTATTTT
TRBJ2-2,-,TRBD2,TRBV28,CASSTSGTSGSVGELFF,TGTGCCAGCAGCACGAGCGGGACTAGCGGGAGCGTCGGGGAGCTGTTTTTT
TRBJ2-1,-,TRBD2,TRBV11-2,CASSLDSGTSGRNEQFF,TGTGCCAGCAGCTTAGATTCCGGGACTAGCGGGAGGAATGAGCAGTTCTTC